Described below is a single T cell receptor beta chain sequence and its context. Its antigen is not identified. The source of the sample is a study of cytomegalovirus exposure and HLA in healthy donors. Study-level points and caveats: In a later analysis, specific HLA alleles were associated with around 17,000 TCR beta sequences at a 0.05 false discovery rate.

Germline CDR1 and CDR2: GTSNPN and SVGIG (reference sequence). The CDR3 extends over 12 amino acids. With 2 bases clipped from V and 6 bases from J, the junction kept 1 base outside the gene matches. PCR was performed using 60 Vbeta and 13 Jbeta primers. The method was immunoSEQ multiplex PCR; TCRdb's version includes in-frame clones alone and lacks a portion of them. The sample has 150,000 to 180,000 clones; around 84% are singletons. This TCR was recovered from a woman aged 40 to 50 in good health and CMV-seropositive. Sequenced input: PBMCs. The chain joins TRBV30 to TRBJ2-3; 8 bases agree with TRBD2. CDR3 bases: TGTGCCTGGAGTACGGGGGGGGATACGCAGTATTTT. Amino acid sequence: CAWSTGGDTQYF. Combining the CDR3 with reference TRBV30 and TRBJ2-3 gives the whole variable domain SQTIHQWPATLVQPVGSPLSLECTVEGTSNPNLYWYRQAAGRGLQLLFYSVGIGQISSEVPQNLSASRPQDRQFILSSKKLLLSDSGFYLCAWSTGGDTQYFGPGTRLTVL.